This record looks at one TCR beta chain sequence and its context. Treatment denoted: randomized to nivolumab then ipilimumab (arm A) or the reverse (arm B). No patient had prior DNA-damaging chemotherapy. PBMC sorting kept live CD3+CD8+ cells without CD19 or CD56. The sample comes from a study of sequential checkpoint blockade in melanoma. The method was immunoSEQ multiplex PCR; TCRdb's version includes in-frame clones alone and lacks a portion of them. Among 17,000 or so clones listed, approximately 70% were seen once. V lost 0 bases and J lost 0; bases outside the gene matches: 5. Germline V gives CDR1 LNHDA, CDR2 SQIVND (reference sequence). This CDR3 spans 16 amino acids.

The rearrangement joins TRBV19 to TRBJ2-7; 7 positions match TRBD2. The sequencing here drew on CD8+ T cells sorted from blood (inferred from file names), taken from a patient given nivolumab and ipilimumab in sequence. This TCR was sampled from a human donor with melanoma. The CDR3 DNA sequence: TGTGCCAGTAGTATAGACTGGGGCGGGAGCTCCTACGAGCAGTACTTC. It encodes CASSIDWGGSSYEQYF.